Listed here are 20 T cell receptor beta chains from one sample, sequenced in a study of cytomegalovirus exposure and HLA in healthy donors. Vbeta (60) and Jbeta (13) primers were used in the PCR. The repertoire was sequenced with immunoSEQ multiplex PCR; TCRdb's copy has only in-frame clones and lacks some. The sample carries some 150,000 clones, around 80% recorded once. Specimen: PBMCs. All receptors come from a boy aged 2 to 9 in good health and CMV-seronegative.

This chain uses TRBV27 with TRBJ1-1, with 9 bases fitting TRBD1. The CDR3 has 16 amino acids. Germline V gene data show CDR1 as MNHEY and CDR2 as SMNVEV (reference sequence). The J segment lost 5 bases and the V segment lost 2 bases, leaving 9 bases of the junction unmatched. The CDR3 here is CASSLRWGQGRTEAFF. Here the CDR3 DNA reads TGTGCCAGCAGTTTACGTTGGGGACAGGGACGAACTGAAGCTTTCTTT.

This sequence joins TRBV4-1 and TRBJ2-7, with a tentative D call TRBD1 (6 bases). This CDR3 has 14 residues. CDR1 and CDR2 from the germline V gene are MGHRA and YSYEKL. Trimming removed 4 bases at V and 5 bases at J, with 15 bases between. The DNA of the CDR3 is TGCGCCAGCAGCCGAGCAGGGGCAGTGAACGAGCAGTACTTC. Its protein is CASSRAGAVNEQYF.

The V and J genes are TRBV11-3 and TRBJ2-1, with 8 bases lining up with TRBD1. The CDR3 has 13 amino acids. CDR1 and CDR2 from the germline V gene are SGHNT and YENEEA. V dropped 8 bases and J dropped 9; count of bases not matched to a gene: 9. CDR3 sequence reads: CASGQGQDSEQFF. In nucleotides, the CDR3 is TGTGCCAGCGGACAGGGACAGGATAGTGAGCAGTTCTTC.

This clone was detected only a few times. The rearrangement links TRBV7-2 to TRBJ2-7, with 7 bases aligning to TRBD2. The germline CDR1 and CDR2 sequences are SGHTA and FQGNSA. J gave up 2 bases and V 1 base, and 2 bases lay outside the gene matches. The CDR3 is 14 amino acids. CDR3 DNA: TGTGCCAGCAGCTTAGGCGGGGGAACCTACGAGCAGTACTTC. Protein: CASSLGGGTYEQYF.

This clone has a count of ten or more. Other DNA variants within this sample encode the same CDR3. The V call is TRBV4-3, the J call TRBJ2-1; TRBD2 matches 11 bases. The CDR3 has 16 residues. V gave up 0 bases and J gave up 3 bases; unmatched junction bases: 1. Germline CDR1 and CDR2: LGHNA and YSLEER. The CDR3 nucleotides read TGCGCCAGCAGCCAAGAAACTAGCGGGAGCTACAATGAGCAGTTCTTC. Protein: CASSQETSGSYNEQFF.

This chain links TRBV7-8 with TRBJ1-4; no clear D. Trimming pared 5 bases from V and 7 bases from J, leaving 11 bases between. Germline assignment: CDR1 SGHVS and CDR2 FQNEAQ. CDR3 size: 13 residues. The CDR3 DNA is TGTGCCAGCAGCGGACGGACTCTTGAAAAACTGTTTTTT. It encodes CASSGRTLEKLFF.

This clone was seen a few times. The chain uses TRBV4-1 and TRBJ2-3; 9 bases are a match to TRBD1. V shed 5 bases, J shed 5 bases, and the junction held 8 bases outside the gene matches. The CDR3 runs to 15 residues. Germline CDR1 and CDR2: MGHRA and YSYEKL. For the CDR3, the DNA is TGCGCCAGCAGCTTTACCGGGACAGGGAGAGATACGCAGTATTTT. Amino acid sequence: CASSFTGTGRDTQYF.

The chain joins TRBV2 to TRBJ2-5, with 10 positions matching TRBD1. V gave up 6 bases and J gave up 11 bases; unmatched junction bases: 3. Germline CDR1 and CDR2: SNHLY and FYNNEI. The length of the CDR3 is 11 residues. CDR3 protein: CASRGTGEQYF. DNA for the CDR3: TGTGCCAGCAGAGGGACAGGGGAGCAGTACTTC.

The V gene is TRBV6-5, the J gene TRBJ2-5, with TRBD1 matching over 11 bases. Germline V gene lookup returns CDR1 MNHEY and CDR2 SVGAGI. The V segment lost 4 bases and the J segment 9 bases; nucleotides outside the gene matches: 13. The CDR3 spans 16 residues. The CDR3 nucleotides read TGTGCCAGCAGTTCACGGACAGGGGGCGGTCCTGGAGCCCAGTACTTC. Its translation is CASSSRTGGGPGAQYF.

This clone came up a few times. The gene calls are TRBV2 and TRBJ2-7; 9 bases align to TRBD1. Germline trimming cut 5 bases from V and 2 bases from J; bases unmatched to any gene: 4. This CDR3 comprises 14 residues. Germline-derived CDR1 and CDR2 are SNHLY and FYNNEI. The CDR3 protein is CASSKDRGTYEQYF. In DNA form, the CDR3 reads TGTGCCAGCAGTAAGGACAGGGGCACCTACGAGCAGTACTTC.

The DNA for the CDR3 is TGTGCCATCAGCCCTCGGGGAATCCAGGAGCAGTACTTC. Translating it yields CAISPRGIQEQYF. V usage is TRBV10-3 and J usage is TRBJ2-5, with D perhaps matching TRBD2 (5 bases). The V end lost 6 bases, the J end lost 11 bases, and 19 bases lay between the germline ends. The CDR3 is 13 residues long. Germline values: CDR1 ENHRY, CDR2 SYGVKD.

This chain joins TRBV6-6 and TRBJ2-3, with 9 bases fitting TRBD2. Trimming at V came to 0 bases and at J to 4 bases, leaving 2 bases not matched to a gene. The CDR3 has 15 residues. Germline CDR1 and CDR2: MNHNY and SVGAGI (reference sequence). Written as DNA, the CDR3 is TGTGCCAGCAGTTACTCGCGGGAGGGCCCAGATACGCAGTATTTT. This translates into CASSYSREGPDTQYF.

The rearrangement joins TRBV6-5 to TRBJ1-5, with unresolved D. Trimming shortened V by 7 bases and J by 4 bases, and 11 bases separated the two germline ends. The CDR3 contains 13 residues. CDR1 is MNHEY, CDR2 SVGAGI, per germline. CDR3 DNA: TGTGCCAGCAATGAGGCCGGAAATCAGCCCCAGCATTTT. It encodes CASNEAGNQPQHF.

This clone has more than one count but fewer than ten. The CDR3 protein is CASLLGTGGFRETQYF. The CDR3 DNA sequence: TGCGCCAGCTTACTCGGTACAGGGGGCTTTAGGGAGACCCAGTACTTC. The chain couples TRBV5-1 to TRBJ2-5; 9 bases fit TRBD1. V trimming: 7 bases; J trimming: 5 bases; junction bases outside the gene matches: 15. The length of the CDR3 is 16 residues. Germline CDR1 and CDR2: SGHRS and YFSETQ.

A few counts support this clone. The chain carries TRBV7-6 and TRBJ1-1; D is perhaps TRBD1 (5 bases). V was pared by 2 bases and J by 1 base, with 5 bases between. Germline lookup yields CDR1 SGHVS and CDR2 FNYEAQ. The CDR3 loop spans 13 amino acids. The DNA of the CDR3 is TGTGCCAGCAGCTTAAGGGGGAACACTGAAGCTTTCTTT. Translated, it gives CASSLRGNTEAFF.

The chain is built from TRBV2 and TRBJ1-5, with unresolved D. The CDR3 loop spans 13 amino acids. Per germline, CDR1 SNHLY and CDR2 FYNNEI. V dropped 2 bases and J dropped 6 bases, with 8 bases sitting between them. DNA of the CDR3: TGTGCCAGCAGTGAACGGGTGAGTCAGCCCCAGCATTTT. Translation: CASSERVSQPQHF.

This clone was seen more than once but under ten times. This chain uses TRBV7-8 with TRBJ2-1; 9 nucleotides align to TRBD2. The CDR3 has 14 amino acids. V lost 1 base to trimming and J lost 15 bases; unmatched junction nucleotides: 10. In germline, CDR1 is SGHVS, CDR2 FQNEAQ. CDR3 coding DNA: TGTGCCAGCAGCTTAGAGGGGGGGACTAGCCGTGCGTTCTTC. It encodes CASSLEGGTSRAFF.

V and J are TRBV28 and TRBJ2-3; D gene ambiguous. The V gene's germline CDR1 is MDHEN and CDR2 SYDVKM. The germline V and J ends were trimmed by 3 bases and 0 bases, with 7 bases remaining between them. The CDR3 extends over 14 amino acids. CDR3 nucleotides: TGTGCCAGCAGTTTGCTAACTAGCACAGATACGCAGTATTTT. Protein sequence: CASSLLTSTDTQYF. The full variable domain, in which reference TRBV28 and TRBJ2-3 provide the parts outside the CDR3, is DVKVTQSSRYLVKRTGEKVFLECVQDMDHENMFWYRQDPGLGLRLIYFSYDVKMKEKGDIPEGYSVSREKKERFSLILESASTNQTSMYLCASSLLTSTDTQYFGPGTRLTVL.

The J gene is TRBJ2-3, the V gene TRBV7-3; no definite D call. This CDR3 comprises 11 residues. With 5 bases removed from V and 4 bases from J, the gap between germline ends came to 4 bases. Germline CDR1 SGHTA, CDR2 FQGTGA. DNA for the CDR3: TGTGCCAGCAGCACATCAGATACGCAGTATTTT. Amino acid sequence: CASSTSDTQYF.

CDR3 sequence reads: CASSLFGQGGLGSGANVLTF. DNA for the CDR3: TGTGCCAGCAGCTTGTTCGGACAGGGGGGGTTGGGGTCTGGGGCCAACGTCCTGACTTTC. This chain uses TRBV5-5 with TRBJ2-6, with TRBD1 matching over 10 bases. This CDR3 has 20 amino acids. After removal of 1 base from V and 1 base from J, the junction contained 11 bases not matched to a gene. CDR1 and CDR2 from the germline V gene are SGHKS and YYEKEE (reference sequence).